This TCR beta chain was profiled in a study of T cells in Graves' hyperthyroidism and ophthalmopathy (dated 2019 in TCRdb). In the study overall: TCR V-J signatures able to tell the groups apart were searched for in a discovery cohort of 90 to 100 patients, of whom more than 40 had Graves' ophthalmopathy and about 55 had stable Graves' hyperthyroidism. TCR Vbeta CDR3 sequencing of some 140 peripheral blood samples (approximately 44 ophthalmopathy, some 75 hyperthyroidism and approximately 17 progressor patients) is reported in the paper. Prospective prediction of ophthalmopathy was tested in an independent validation cohort consisting of 18 hyperthyroidism patients and 17 patients who later progressed to ophthalmopathy. The roughly 100 discovery patients were randomly divided into training and test sets at a 7:3 ratio. Following sampling, methimazole starting at 30 mg daily was given to hyperthyroidism patients, and high-dose intravenous methylprednisolone was given to ophthalmopathy patients. The study also compared thyroid tissue and blood T-cell repertoires from a handful of Graves' hyperthyroidism patients.

The CDR3 runs 14 amino acids, cysteine and phenylalanine included. The DNA shown is the 42-base CDR3, in frame from base 1. CDR1 SGHVS and CDR2 FQNEAQ were looked up in the germline V gene. The full study reports these points: In cross-validation, a model built on a 13 V-J signature told ophthalmopathy apart from stable hyperthyroidism with under 90% sensitivity and about 81% specificity, and in testing the same model reached 80%/75%. In validation, the model predicted progression to ophthalmopathy with around 71% sensitivity and about 73% specificity, a median of about six months before onset. Sample size was not statistically predetermined, and investigators were not blinded to group allocation. Blood samples also contained most of the expanded thyroid clonotypes (frequency above 0.001), which suggests that blood repertoires may reflect thyroid immune responses.

Patients with uncontrolled infections, other autoimmune diseases, pregnancy or lactation were excluded. Diagnoses were based on clinical symptoms, serum thyroxine and TRAb, thyroid ultrasound and orbital computed tomography. Total RNA was extracted with Trizol reagent, and quality was checked on an Agilent 2100 Bioanalyzer. As regards this clonotype: This receptor's antigen is unknown. One end of the junction is discordant with germline, which a read error may explain.

The TCR beta CDR3 regions were amplified from RNA transcripts. The TCR CDR3 was subjected to a first round of RT-PCR using the HTBI primer set and the Qiagen OneStep RT-PCR kit. The libraries were constructed in a second round of multiplex PCR and then size-selected and purified. Libraries were sequenced paired-end with 100 bp reads on an Illumina HiSeq2000. On the authors' methods: Raw data were processed with SOAPnuke, discarding reads with adapters, uncalled bases, mean Phred below 15, or no exact constant-primer or identifier match. COPE v1.2.5 was used to merge high-quality paired reads, and clonotypes were defined as unique nucleotide sequences. MiTCR v1.1 was used to align clonotypes to the IMGT TRBV, TRBD and TRBJ reference segments. Analysis was restricted to V-J combinations with a frequency above 0.0001, which covered just over 98% of repertoires. A TCS score was defined as the ratio between F50 (clonal expansion) and ExV (chaos), using BLOSUM62-based TCRdist between CDR3 peptides within each V-J. Welch's t-statistics and random forest reduced approximately 520 V-J features to 10 to 15, which were used in a naive Bayes classifier (R e1071). Thyroid-blood repertoire similarity was quantified with the Morisita-Horn index. TCRdb applied fastp at Q25 and MiXCR to the public reads, then kept only in-frame beta chains. Rows are combined by CDR3 protein, so each entry shows the most common genes and DNA. For this entry, the V and J calls and clone size follow TCRdb and not the study's own pipeline. The sample table records about 700,000 distinct CDR3 sequences; 45% of these occur just once. The ten most abundant clones make up 6.5% to 9% of the sample.

The V gene is TRBV7-8 and the J gene is TRBJ1-5; too little of a D gene remains to name it. The receptor was derived from an adult man with Graves' disease, either hyperthyroidism or ophthalmopathy (not recorded which). The sample was peripheral blood or thyroid tissue (not recorded which). The nucleotide sequence reads as follows: TGTGCCAGCTCCACCGGGGAGCGCAACCAGCCCCAGCATTTT. This translates into CASSTGERNQPQHF. Supplemented by the reference TRBV7-8 and TRBJ1-5 proteins around the CDR3, the complete variable domain is GAGVSQSPRYKVAKRGQDVALRCDPISGHVSLFWYQQALGQGPEFLTYFQNEAQLDKSGLPSDRFFAERPEGSVSTLKIQRTQQEDSAVYLCASSTGERNQPQHFGDGTRLSIL.